This T cell receptor (beta chain) was captured in a study of identical twins. Study-wide results and limits: Researchers caution that invariant MAIT and iNKT cells could partly confound zero-insertion analyses.

Addition of a universal primer site occurred through template switching, and cDNA carried unique molecular identifiers. TCRdb fed the 5' RACE reads into MiXCR, producing one record per CDR3 protein. This sample has about 1.7 million distinct CDR3 sequences; around a third occur once, and the top ten carry roughly 0.3%. As to this clonotype: Its antigen is unidentified.

V was pared by 1 base and J by 2 bases, with 15 bases between. Germline CDR1 and CDR2: KGHSH and LQKENI. This CDR3 is built from 16 residues. The J gene is TRBJ2-7, the V gene TRBV18, with D perhaps matching TRBD2 (5 bases). The source is a newborn girl in good health. Sample: cord blood. The CDR3 bases are TGTGCCAGCTCACCACTGGCCGGGGATCGCGCCTACGAGCAGTACTTC. Amino acid sequence: CASSPLAGDRAYEQYF. Variable domain in full (rest from reference TRBV18 and TRBJ2-7): NAGVMQNPRHLVRRRGQEARLRCSPMKGHSHVYWYRQLPEEGLKFMVYLQKENIIDESGMPKERFSAEFPKEGPSILRIQQVVRGDSAAYFCASSPLAGDRAYEQYFGPGTRLTVT.